This TCR beta chain was recovered during a study of cytomegalovirus exposure and HLA in healthy donors (dated by TCRdb to 2016 to 2017). Describing the broader study: An earlier analysis of under 600 of the donors reported approximately 270 Gb of sequence data and around 120 million unique TCR beta sequences from 150 million to 200 million T cells. In an earlier analysis of over 550 of the donors, high-throughput TCR beta sequencing was used to judge whether each TCR beta V gene segment behaved as functional or pseudogenic. A later analysis re-examined previously published TCR beta repertoires from 500 to 700 donors and added high-resolution HLA genotyping to investigate patterns of TCR occurrence. The T cell repertoires of several hundred subjects were profiled by immunosequencing and related to cytomegalovirus serostatus. Approximately 300 gigabases of sequencing data and 70 million to 100 million unique TCR sequences were included in an early release covering under 650 HLA-typed donors. To predict cytomegalovirus infection status, the study brought together high-throughput TCR immunosequencing, statistical association of individual TCRs with disease status, and machine learning. The later analysis used no new phenotypic data to find candidate immune exposures, relying instead on TCR beta sequences and their occurrence across donors. On average, roughly 240,000 unique TCR beta nucleotide sequences were sequenced per donor among 398 genotyped donors of the cohort, with around 19% of those sequences being non-productive. The study was designed to test whether signatures of past pathogen exposure could be identified by cataloging public T cell receptors. Both class I and class II loci were covered by HLA typing, at four-digit resolution. Donor age, sex, ethnicity and CMV serostatus were compiled together with the repertoire data. Among the roughly 400 genotyped donors, under 90% belonged to the genetic ancestry cluster associated with self-reported Caucasian donors. A separate validation cohort of roughly 110 different subjects was used in addition to the roughly 670-subject first cohort. All discovery cohort repertoires had been generated on a single sequencing platform. Typing coverage varied by locus: 629-630 donors for A, B, C, DRB1 and DQB1; approximately 560 for DQA1; more than 600 for DPA1; some 470 for DPB1. Genome-wide SNP genotypes for about 65% of the roughly 670 donors were used in a later genetic analysis, which treated that subset as a discovery cohort. Roughly 5 DR-DQ haplotypes were treated as single units for association and clustering because of strong linkage in the cohort.

Study-wide conclusions, independent of this receptor: The presence/absence analyses assumed that sequencing depth was roughly uniform across donors, and that assumption may not be true. Strong co-occurrence of HLA alleles, especially DR and DQ, made assigning TCR associations to individual alleles difficult. Linkage disequilibrium might explain the correlated functional status among segregating V segments, but an unknown experimental factor could not be ruled out. The cohort was sequenced for TCR beta chains only, and without alpha or paired-chain data the features that could be detected were limited. The earlier analysis of approximately 590 of the donors excluded roughly 16 rarely observed V segments, including chromosome 9 orphons, because counts were too low. A group of highly shared sequence variants was considered likely to be a technical artifact of the sequencing pipeline. Broadly in line with IMGT annotations, most TCR beta V segments showed up in productive rearrangements about 90% or about 30% of the time in an earlier analysis of approximately 640 of the donors. A further reported finding was that TCR beta sequences accurately predicted the HLA-A and HLA-B alleles for most subjects in the first cohort. The authors suggested that the approach could potentially be extended to other disease states and immunological phenotypes. In the study, around 160 TCR beta chains were listed as associated with cytomegalovirus. A few of the identified cytomegalovirus-associated TCR beta chains were confirmed in vitro to be specific for cytomegalovirus antigens. In a later analysis, several top co-occurrence clusters were reported to appear linked to parvovirus B19, influenza, CMV and Epstein-Barr virus. In a later analysis, HLA-associated TCR beta chains were found to be more clonally expanded and to have lower generation probabilities than equally common non-associated chains. While some public TCRs were present in many individuals, most TCR sequences turned up only very rarely across donors. In a later analysis, TCR association rates were found to vary across HLA loci, with the most associated TCRs seen for DRB1 alleles and the fewest for HLA-C alleles. A later genetic analysis associated a missense DCLRE1C variant with V-gene and J-gene trimming of TCR beta chains, and an independent cohort replicated the association. At a false discovery rate of 0.05, a later analysis linked around 15,000 TCR beta sequences to specific HLA alleles. A later genetic analysis reported fewer N-insertions in productive TCRs among donors in an Asian-associated ancestry cluster than the roughly 670-donor mean. For the cohort, immune exposure information was limited to CMV serostatus. Some IMGT-functional V segments, including TRBV6-2 and TRBV6-3, could not be told apart with the 87-base-pair reads, so those segments were excluded. According to a later analysis, most CMV-associated TCR beta chains appeared to be HLA-restricted, and the HLA associations seemed to be driven largely by CMV exposure. Because HLA typing was missing for some donors at each locus, association tests included only the typed subset. The classifier was reported to diagnose cytomegalovirus status with high specificity and sensitivity in both the original cohort and the validation cohort.

The cohort comprised more than 550 healthy bone marrow donors. At the time of sampling, all cohort members were nominally healthy, though unrecorded immune exposures were likely present. The donor tested CMV seropositive, placing the donor among the 250 to 300 seropositive members of the cohort. A peripheral blood sample was collected from each donor, and TCR beta sequencing was performed on peripheral blood mononuclear cells. Genomic DNA extraction from the blood cell samples was performed with the Qiagen DNeasy Blood Extraction Kit. The germline V gene provides CDR1 SGHDT and CDR2 YYEEEE. The CDR3 covers 16 residues, taking in both the cysteine and the phenylalanine. Kept here is only the CDR3 DNA, which spans 48 bases and is read in frame from base 1. V loses 0 bases, J loses 0 bases, and the germline ends lie 10 bases apart. The method was the immunoSEQ multiplex PCR assay. For the multiplex PCR, a mixture combining 60 forward primers for TCR Vbeta segments and 13 reverse primers for TCR Jbeta segments was used. A multiplex PCR assay on genomic DNA amplified the CDR3 region of rearranged TCR beta genes. On the Illumina HiSeq System, the amplified TCR beta libraries were sequenced as 87-base-pair reads. The authors' analysis ran thus. A later analysis counted some 80 million unique TCR beta chains across the 666 repertoires, and some 12 million of these chains were shared by at least two donors. Raw reads were error-corrected and collapsed into unique sequences by a nearest-neighbor algorithm in which closely related sequences were merged to remove PCR and sequencing errors. To assign V, D and J gene segments, CDR3 sequences were aligned to IMGT reference sequences. For a sequence to be retained, at least a six-nucleotide match to both a V gene segment and a J gene segment was required. Rearrangements were classified as productive when the CDR3 lacked stop codons and remained in frame with V and J, and all other rearrangements were classified as non-productive. Following IMGT convention, CDR3 was defined as the stretch from the second conserved V-encoded cysteine to the conserved J-encoded phenylalanine. In an earlier analysis of around 640 of the donors, sequences lacking an unambiguous match to a single V gene segment were excluded. An earlier analysis of around 600 of the donors classified V segments as functional when productive rearrangements were above 56.7% and as segregating when the standard deviation between donors was above 5%. A statistical classification framework was built to diagnose cytomegalovirus status from the catalog of TCR beta chain sequences. V and J gene assignment, in a later analysis, came from comparing TCR nucleotide sequences with IMGT/GENE-DB human TR gene sequences. In a later analysis, CDR3 sequences and most-parsimonious VDJ recombination scenarios were assigned using the TCRdist pipeline. In a later analysis, each TCR beta chain was defined by its CDR3 amino acid sequence together with its V-gene family, and reads lacking a unique V-gene family were excluded. A later analysis removed roughly 590 highly shared, low-generation-probability nucleotide sequences to deal with suspected cross-contamination and a sequencing artifact. A later analysis calculated a clonal expansion index for each public chain from normalized within-repertoire ranks of inferred template counts. In a later analysis, generation probabilities were computed with a VDJ recombination model fitted to out-of-frame rearrangements, and the resulting probabilities were checked against IGoR. A later analysis scored TCR-TCR, TCR-HLA and TCR-CMV co-occurrence with hypergeometric tests, applying a repertoire-size bias correction to TCR pairs. In a later analysis, false discovery rates were estimated by permuting HLA or CMV assignments 20 times. In a later analysis, co-occurring TCRs were grouped using DBSCAN, with TCRdist sequence similarity added in when clustering inside HLA-allele-positive subsets. Repertoires with fewer than 30,000 or more than 120,000 public chains were left out of co-occurrence clustering, as were four to six repertoires with anomalous nucleotide sharing. As stored in TCRdb, this immuneACCESS dataset retains in-frame rearrangements with V and J assigned. A fraction of the clones does not appear; measured against another copy, unresolved V genes explain less than half of the discrepancy, and the remainder lacks a known reason. That table is the source of V, J and clone size, and D and trimming were worked out from the DNA. Counted in this sample were about 120,000 clones; approximately 76% of them appeared once. Of the sample, approximately 31% falls within the top ten clones.

Of note for this clone: Which antigen it targets is not known. Base quality data are lacking; no much larger clone is found one base away.

The receptor's source is a man aged 55 to 70 in good health and CMV-seropositive. The sequencing input was PBMCs. The V gene is TRBV5-6 and the J gene is TRBJ2-4, with the D gene not confidently named. The CDR3 protein sequence reads: CASSLGRDIAKNIQYF. The sequenced DNA is TGTGCCAGCAGCTTGGGCCGAGACATAGCCAAAAACATTCAGTACTTC.